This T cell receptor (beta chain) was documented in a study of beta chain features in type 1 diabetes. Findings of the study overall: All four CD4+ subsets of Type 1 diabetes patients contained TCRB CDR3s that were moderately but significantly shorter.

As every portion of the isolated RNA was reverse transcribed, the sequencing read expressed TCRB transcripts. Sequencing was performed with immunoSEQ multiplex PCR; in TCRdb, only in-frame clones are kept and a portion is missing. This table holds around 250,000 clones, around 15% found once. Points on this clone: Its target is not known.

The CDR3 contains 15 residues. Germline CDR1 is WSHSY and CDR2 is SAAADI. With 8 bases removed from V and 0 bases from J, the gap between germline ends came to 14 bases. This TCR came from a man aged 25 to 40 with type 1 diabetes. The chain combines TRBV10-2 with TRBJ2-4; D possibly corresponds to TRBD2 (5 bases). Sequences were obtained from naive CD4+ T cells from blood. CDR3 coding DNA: TGCGCCAGCGGAGGCGATGGGAGAGCCAAAAACATTCAGTACTTC. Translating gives CASGGDGRAKNIQYF.